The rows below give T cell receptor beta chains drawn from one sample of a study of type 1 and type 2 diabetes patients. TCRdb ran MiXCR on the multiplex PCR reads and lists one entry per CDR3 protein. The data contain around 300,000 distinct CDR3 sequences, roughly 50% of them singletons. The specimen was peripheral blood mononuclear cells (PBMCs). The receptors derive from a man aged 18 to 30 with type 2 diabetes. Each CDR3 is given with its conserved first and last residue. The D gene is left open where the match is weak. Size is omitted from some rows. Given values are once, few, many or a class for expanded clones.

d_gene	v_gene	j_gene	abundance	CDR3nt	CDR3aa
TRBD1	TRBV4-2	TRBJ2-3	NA	TGTGCCAGCAGCCAAGGGACAGGGTGGGATACGCAGTATTTT	CASSQGTGWDTQYF
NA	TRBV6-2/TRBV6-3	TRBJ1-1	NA	TGTGCCAGCAGTTACAGTGGTTTTCCGAACACTGAAGCTTTCTTT	CASSYSGFPNTEAFF
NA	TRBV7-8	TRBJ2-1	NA	TGTGCCAGCAGTGAAGCGACGTATTACAATGAGCAGTTCTTC	CASSEATYYNEQFF
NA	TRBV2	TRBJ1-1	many	TGTGCCAGCAGTGCCTTAGAAGAAGCTTTCTTT	CASSALEEAFF
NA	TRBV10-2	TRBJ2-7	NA	TGCGCCAGCAGTGAGGATTTACCCTACGAGCAGTACTTC	CASSEDLPYEQYF
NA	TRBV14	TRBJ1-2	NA	TGTGCCTGCAGCCAAGCAACAGGGAACTATGGCTACACCTTC	CACSQATGNYGYTF
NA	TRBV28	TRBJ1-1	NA	TGTGCCAGCAGTCCCGGACGGAGGAACACTGAAGCTTTCTTT	CASSPGRRNTEAFF
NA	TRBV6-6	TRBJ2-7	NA	TGTGCCAGCAGTTACTCGACCGGAGCCTACGAGCAGTACTTC	CASSYSTGAYEQYF
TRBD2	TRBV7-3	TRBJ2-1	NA	TGTGCCAGCAGCTTAGGGGCGGGAGGGGACAATGAGCAGTTCTTC	CASSLGAGGDNEQFF
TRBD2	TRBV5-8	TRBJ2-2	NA	TGTGCCAGCAGCGGGACCGTCGGGGGGACCGGGGAGCTGTTTTTT	CASSGTVGGTGELFF
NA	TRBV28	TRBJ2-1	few	TGTGCCAGCAGACGGACTATAGGGGGCTACAATGAGCAGTTCTTC	CASRRTIGGYNEQFF
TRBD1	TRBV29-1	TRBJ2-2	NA	TGCAGCGTCTCGGGACAGTACGCCACCGGGGAGCTGTTTTTT	CSVSGQYATGELFF
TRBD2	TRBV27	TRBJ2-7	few	TGTGCCAGCAGCCCCGGGACTAGTATGGGCGAGCAGTACTTC	CASSPGTSMGEQYF
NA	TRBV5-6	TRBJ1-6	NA	TGTGCCAGCAGCTTGAGGGGGACACTTCATTCACCCCTCCACTTT	CASSLRGTLHSPLHF
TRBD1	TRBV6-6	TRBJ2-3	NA	TGTGCCAGCAGCTTAGCTTTTTTCGGGACAGGGACGGATACGCAGTATTTT	CASSLAFFGTGTDTQYF
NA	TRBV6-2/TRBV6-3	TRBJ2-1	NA	TGTGCCAGCACCCAGGGTACCACCCATGAGCAGTTCTTC	CASTQGTTHEQFF
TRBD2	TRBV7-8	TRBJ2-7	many	TGTGCCAGCAGCTCCACTAGCGGGAGGGCCTACGAGCAGTACTTC	CASSSTSGRAYEQYF
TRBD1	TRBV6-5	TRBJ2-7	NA	TGTGCCAGCAGGATAGGGACAGGGGGCAGTTACGAGCAGTACTTC	CASRIGTGGSYEQYF
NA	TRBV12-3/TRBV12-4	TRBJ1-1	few	TGTGCCAGCAGTTTAGGACAGTCGGCGAACACTGAAGCTTTCTTT	CASSLGQSANTEAFF
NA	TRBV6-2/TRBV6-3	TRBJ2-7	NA	TGTGCCAGCAGTTACGGGGGCGCGGACTACGAGCAGTACTTC	CASSYGGADYEQYF
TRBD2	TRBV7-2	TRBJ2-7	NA	TGTGCCAGCAGCGCAACCGGGACTAGCGGGGCTCCAAAGTACTTC	CASSATGTSGAPKYF
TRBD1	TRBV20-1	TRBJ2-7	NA	TGCAGTGCAGCACCGGGACAGGGTAACGAGCAGTACTTC	CSAAPGQGNEQYF
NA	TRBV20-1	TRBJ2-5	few	TGCAGTGCTAGACGAGGGGAAACCCAGTACTTC	CSARRGETQYF
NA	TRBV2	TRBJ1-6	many	TGTGCCAGCAGTCCTCAGGGGACAACTAATTCACCCCTCCACTTT	CASSPQGTTNSPLHF
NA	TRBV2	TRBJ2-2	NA	TGTGCCAGCAGTCCTCGTGACGCGACCGGGGAGCTGTTTTTT	CASSPRDATGELFF
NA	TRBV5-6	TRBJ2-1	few	TGTGCCAGCAGCCTATTTGGGGGGAGCAATGAGCAGTTCTTC	CASSLFGGSNEQFF
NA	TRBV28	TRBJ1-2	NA	TGTGCCAGCAGTTTAAATCTCATGGGCTACACCTTC	CASSLNLMGYTF
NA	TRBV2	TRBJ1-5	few	TGTGCCAGCAGTGAACCCTTTTATAGCAATCAGCCCCAGCATTTT	CASSEPFYSNQPQHF
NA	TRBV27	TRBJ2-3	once	TGTGCCAGCGGTTCCTACCGATATACAGATACGCAGTATTTT	CASGSYRYTDTQYF
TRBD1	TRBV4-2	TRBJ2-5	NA	TGTGCCAGCAGCCAATTAGGGACAGGGGGCTGGGAGACCCAGTACTTC	CASSQLGTGGWETQYF
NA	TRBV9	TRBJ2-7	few	TGTGCCAGCAGCGTATACTCCGGCGGGAACGAGCAGTACTTC	CASSVYSGGNEQYF
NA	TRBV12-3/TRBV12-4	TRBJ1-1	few	TGTGCCAGCAGCCAAGATAGGACCACTGAAGCTTTCTTT	CASSQDRTTEAFF
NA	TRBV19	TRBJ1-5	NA	TGTGCCAGTAGTATCAGTCAGGCCAGCAATCAGCCCCAGCATTTT	CASSISQASNQPQHF
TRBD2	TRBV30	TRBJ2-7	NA	TGTGCCTGGAGCCCGGGACTAGCGGGGGCCTACGAGCAGTACTTC	CAWSPGLAGAYEQYF
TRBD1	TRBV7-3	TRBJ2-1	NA	TGTGCCAGCAGCTTGACAGGGGGCTTGGATGAGCAGTTCTTC	CASSLTGGLDEQFF
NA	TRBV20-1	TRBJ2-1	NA	TGCAGTGCCGTTCGATATGAGCAGTTCTTC	CSAVRYEQFF
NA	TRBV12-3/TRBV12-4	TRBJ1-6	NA	TGTGCCAGCAGGGGGCGTGCTAATTCACCCCTCCACTTT	CASRGRANSPLHF
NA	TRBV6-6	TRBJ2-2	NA	TGTGCCACCACTAGGGGTGGCGGGGAGCTGTTTTTT	CATTRGGGELFF
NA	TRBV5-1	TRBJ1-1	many	TGCGCCAGCAGAGAGACGTCGGGGGCTGAAGCTTTCTTT	CASRETSGAEAFF
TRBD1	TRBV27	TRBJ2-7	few	TGTGCCAGCACCGGGACAGGGGCCTACGAGCAGTACTTC	CASTGTGAYEQYF
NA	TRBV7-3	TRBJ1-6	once	TGTGCCAGCAGCTTAACGGGGGCAGGGCACTCACCCCTCCACTTT	CASSLTGAGHSPLHF
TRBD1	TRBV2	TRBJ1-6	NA	TGTGCCAGCACCCCGGGACAGGGAGCGGGCTCCTATAATTCACCCCTCCACTTT	CASTPGQGAGSYNSPLHF
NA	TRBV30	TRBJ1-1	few	TGTGCCTGGAGTGTACAATGGAACACTGAAGCTTTCTTT	CAWSVQWNTEAFF
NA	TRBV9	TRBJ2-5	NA	TGTGCCAGCAGCGGAGGGGTCCCAGAGACCCAGTACTTC	CASSGGVPETQYF
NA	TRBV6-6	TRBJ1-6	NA	TGCGCCAGCAGTGGAGATGGGGGAAATTCACCCCTCCACTTT	CASSGDGGNSPLHF
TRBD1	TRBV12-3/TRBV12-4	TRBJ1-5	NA	TGTGCCAGCAGCCCTACAGGGGATCAACAGCCCCAGCATTTT	CASSPTGDQQPQHF
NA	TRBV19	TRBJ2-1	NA	TGTGCCAGCAGTGAATACTGGGGGCGACAGTTCTTC	CASSEYWGRQFF
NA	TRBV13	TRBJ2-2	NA	TGTGCCAGCAGCTTAGGGGCTACGAACACCGGGGAGCTGTTTTTT	CASSLGATNTGELFF
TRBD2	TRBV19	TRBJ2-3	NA	TGTGCCAGTAAAGCGGGAGCCCCGGGTACGCAGTATTTT	CASKAGAPGTQYF
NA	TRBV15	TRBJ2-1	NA	TGTGCCACCAGCAGAGATCTTGGAACTCCGTGGAATGAGCAGTTCTTC	CATSRDLGTPWNEQFF
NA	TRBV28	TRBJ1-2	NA	TGTGCCAGCAGTGTCGGTAGGGGAAAGGGCTACACCTTC	CASSVGRGKGYTF
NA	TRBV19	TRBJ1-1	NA	TGTGCCAGTAGTATAGATGGGGGTGTGAACACTGAAGCTTTCTTT	CASSIDGGVNTEAFF
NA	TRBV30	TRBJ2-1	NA	TGTGCCAGCACCCCGACAAGCAACCCCAATGAGCAGTTCTTC	CASTPTSNPNEQFF